The present T cell receptor beta chain was sequenced within a study of long-term antiretroviral therapy in people with HIV. General study findings and limits: Dominating the repertoire at all time points were the clones that expanded before ART.

With survey level as its setting, the immunoSEQ assay was v3.0. Researchers set sequencing to target roughly 35,000-55,000 T-cell genomes per sample. Produced via immunoSEQ multiplex PCR; TCRdb's table is partial and in-frame only. The repertoire holds around 17,000 clones, with about 86% as singletons. Comments on this clone: Its matching antigen is unknown.

With 5 bases removed from V and 3 bases from J, the gap between germline ends came to 4 bases. The CDR3 totals 11 residues. Per the germline V gene, CDR1 is LNHDA and CDR2 is SQIVND (reference sequence). In each sample, roughly 0.9-10 million cryopreserved PBMC were present before DNA extraction. The chain employs TRBV19 and TRBJ1-1; D is ambiguous. Here the sequenced sample was unsorted PBMCs, taken 0.1 years after starting antiretroviral therapy. The receptor's source is a young man with HIV. CDR3 region: CASSLDTEAFF. The CDR3 nucleotides are TGTGCCAGTAGTCTGGACACTGAAGCTTTCTTT.